The T cell receptor (beta chain) under discussion was sequenced for a study of cytomegalovirus exposure and HLA in healthy donors. On the study more broadly: Of several hundred genotyped donors, 75% to 90% grouped in the Caucasian-associated ancestry cluster.

The study, taken as a whole, reports: Exclusion applied to some V segments, including TRBV6-2 and TRBV6-3, as they were indistinguishable. In a later analysis, TCR beta V- and J-gene trimming showed a link to a missense DCLRE1C variant. Later analysis reportedly placed an Asian-associated ancestry cluster below the roughly 630-donor mean in N-insertions.

Trimming cost V 4 bases and J 0 bases, with 9 bases left between them. This CDR3 region has 14 residues. The germline CDR1 and CDR2 sequences are SGDLS and YYNGEE. A remark on this clone: What it binds is not known.

60 Vbeta and 13 Jbeta primers were used in PCR. Sequencing was performed with immunoSEQ multiplex PCR; in TCRdb, only in-frame clones are kept and a portion is missing. Seen here are around 96,000 clones, around 80% observed once, and the top ten hold under 2.5%. Sequenced material: PBMCs. The chain has TRBV9 and TRBJ2-3; weak D call: TRBD2 (5 bases). The sequence came from a man aged 18 to 30 in good health and CMV-seronegative. The CDR3 nucleotides are TGTGCCAGCAGCCCCAGGACTAGCACAGATACGCAGTATTTT. Translated, it gives CASSPRTSTDTQYF.